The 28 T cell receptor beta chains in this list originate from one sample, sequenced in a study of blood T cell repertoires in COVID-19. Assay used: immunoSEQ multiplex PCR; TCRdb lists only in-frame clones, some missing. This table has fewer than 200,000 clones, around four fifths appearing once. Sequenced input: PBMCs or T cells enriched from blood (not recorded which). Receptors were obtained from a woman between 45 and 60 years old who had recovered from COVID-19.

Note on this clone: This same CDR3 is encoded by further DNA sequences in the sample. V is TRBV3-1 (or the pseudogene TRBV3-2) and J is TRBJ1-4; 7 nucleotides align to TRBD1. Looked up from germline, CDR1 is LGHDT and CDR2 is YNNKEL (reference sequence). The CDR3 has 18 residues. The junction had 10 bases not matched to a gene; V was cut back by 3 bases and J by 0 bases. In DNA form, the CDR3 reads TGTGCCAGCAGCCAGTATACAGGGGTTAGGGCAACTAATGAAAAACTGTTTTTT. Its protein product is CASSQYTGVRATNEKLFF.

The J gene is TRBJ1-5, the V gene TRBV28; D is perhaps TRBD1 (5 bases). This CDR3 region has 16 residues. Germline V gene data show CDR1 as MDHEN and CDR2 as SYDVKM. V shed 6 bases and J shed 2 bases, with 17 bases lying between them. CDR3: CASSPRGGGRNQPQHF. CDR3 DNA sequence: TGTGCCAGCAGCCCCCGCGGGGGAGGACGCAATCAGCCCCAGCATTTT.

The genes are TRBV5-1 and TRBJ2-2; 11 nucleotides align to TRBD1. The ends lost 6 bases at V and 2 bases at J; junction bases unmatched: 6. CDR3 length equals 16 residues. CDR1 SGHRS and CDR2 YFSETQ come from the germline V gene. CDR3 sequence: CASIFGQGANTGELFF. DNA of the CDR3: TGCGCCAGCATCTTCGGACAGGGGGCTAACACCGGGGAGCTGTTTTTT. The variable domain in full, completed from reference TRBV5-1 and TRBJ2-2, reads KAGVTQTPRYLIKTRGQQVTLSCSPISGHRSVSWYQQTPGQGLQFLFEYFSETQRNKGNFPGRFSGRQFSNSRSEMNVSTLELGDSALYLCASIFGQGANTGELFFGEGSRLTVL.

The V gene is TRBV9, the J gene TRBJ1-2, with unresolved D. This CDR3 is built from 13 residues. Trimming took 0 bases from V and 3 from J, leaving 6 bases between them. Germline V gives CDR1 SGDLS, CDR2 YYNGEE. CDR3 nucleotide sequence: TGTGCCAGCAGCGTAGAAGGAGACTATGGCTACACCTTC. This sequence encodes CASSVEGDYGYTF. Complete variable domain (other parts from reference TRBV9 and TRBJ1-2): DSGVTQTPKHLITATGQRVTLRCSPRSGDLSVYWYQQSLDQGLQFLIQYYNGEERAKGNILERFSAQQFPDLHSELNLSSLELGDSALYFCASSVEGDYGYTFGSGTRLTVV.

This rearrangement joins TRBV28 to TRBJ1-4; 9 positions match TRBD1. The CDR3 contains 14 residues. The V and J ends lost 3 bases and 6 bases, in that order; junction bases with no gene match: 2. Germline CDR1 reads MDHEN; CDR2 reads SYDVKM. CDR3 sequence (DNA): TGTGCCAGCAGTTTGGGACAGGGCTATGAAAAACTGTTTTTT. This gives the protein CASSLGQGYEKLFF.

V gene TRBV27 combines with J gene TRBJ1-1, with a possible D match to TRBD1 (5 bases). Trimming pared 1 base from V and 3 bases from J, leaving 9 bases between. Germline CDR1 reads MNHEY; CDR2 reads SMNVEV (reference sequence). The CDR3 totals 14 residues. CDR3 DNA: TGTGCCAGCAGTTTATGGGGGGGGGACACTGAAGCTTTCTTT. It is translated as CASSLWGGDTEAFF.

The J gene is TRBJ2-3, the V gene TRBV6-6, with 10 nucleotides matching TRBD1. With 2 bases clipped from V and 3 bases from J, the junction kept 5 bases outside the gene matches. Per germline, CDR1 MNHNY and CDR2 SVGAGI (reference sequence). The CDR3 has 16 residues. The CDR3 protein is CASSYASGQGTDTQYF. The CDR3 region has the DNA TGTGCCAGCAGTTACGCCTCGGGACAGGGGACAGATACGCAGTATTTT.

CDR3 sequence reads: CATSEGQEETQYF. DNA of the CDR3: TGTGCCACCAGTGAGGGACAGGAAGAGACCCAGTACTTC. This rearrangement joins TRBV24-1 to TRBJ2-5, with 8 bases matching TRBD1. Losses at the gene ends were 4 bases for V and 3 bases for J; bases not matched to a gene: 0. Germline CDR1 is KGHDR and CDR2 is SFDVKD. CDR3 length equals 13 residues.

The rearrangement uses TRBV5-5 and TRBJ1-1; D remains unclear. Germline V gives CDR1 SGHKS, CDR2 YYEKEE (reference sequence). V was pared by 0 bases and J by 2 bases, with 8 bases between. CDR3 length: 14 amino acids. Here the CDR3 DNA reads TGTGCCAGCAGCTTGGAATCCTTTAACACTGAAGCTTTCTTT. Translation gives CASSLESFNTEAFF. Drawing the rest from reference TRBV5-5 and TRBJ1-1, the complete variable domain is DAGVTQSPTHLIKTRGQQVTLRCSPISGHKSVSWYQQVLGQGPQFIFQYYEKEERGRGNFPDRFSARQFPNYSSELNVNALLLGDSALYLCASSLESFNTEAFFGQGTRLTVV.

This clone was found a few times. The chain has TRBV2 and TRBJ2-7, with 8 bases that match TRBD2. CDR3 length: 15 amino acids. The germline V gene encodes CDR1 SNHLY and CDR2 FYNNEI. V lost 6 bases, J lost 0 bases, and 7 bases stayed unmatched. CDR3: CASRAVAGFSYEQYF. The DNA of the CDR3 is TGTGCCAGCAGGGCTGTAGCGGGGTTCTCCTACGAGCAGTACTTC.

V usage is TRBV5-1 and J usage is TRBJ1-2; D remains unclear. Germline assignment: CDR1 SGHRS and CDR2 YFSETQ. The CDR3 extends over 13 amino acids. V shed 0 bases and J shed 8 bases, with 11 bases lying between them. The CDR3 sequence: CASSLAGSQGYTF. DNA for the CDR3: TGCGCCAGCAGCTTGGCGGGGAGTCAAGGCTACACCTTC.

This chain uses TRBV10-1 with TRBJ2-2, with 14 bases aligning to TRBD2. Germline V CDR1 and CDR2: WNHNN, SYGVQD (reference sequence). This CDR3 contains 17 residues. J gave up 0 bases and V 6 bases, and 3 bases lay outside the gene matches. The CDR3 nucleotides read TGCGCCAGCAGAGGACTAGCGGGAGGTACGAACACCGGGGAGCTGTTTTTT. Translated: CASRGLAGGTNTGELFF.

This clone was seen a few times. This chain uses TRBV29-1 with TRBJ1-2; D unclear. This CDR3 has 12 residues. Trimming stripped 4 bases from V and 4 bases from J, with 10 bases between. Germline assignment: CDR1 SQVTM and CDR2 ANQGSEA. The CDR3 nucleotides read TGCAGCGTTGTAGAAGGAGGCTATGGCTACACCTTC. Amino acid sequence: CSVVEGGYGYTF.

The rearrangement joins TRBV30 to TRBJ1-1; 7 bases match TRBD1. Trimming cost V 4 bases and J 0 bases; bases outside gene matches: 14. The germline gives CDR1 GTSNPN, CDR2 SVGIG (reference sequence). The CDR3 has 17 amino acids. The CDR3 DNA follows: TGTGCCTGGAACTTTGACAGGGTCGGTAGTTTGAACACTGAAGCTTTCTTT. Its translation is CAWNFDRVGSLNTEAFF.

In nucleotides, the CDR3 is TGTGCCAGCTCAATGACAGGGCAGGCCAACAATGAGCAGTTCTTC. This encodes CASSMTGQANNEQFF. The chain is built from TRBV18 and TRBJ2-1, with TRBD1 matching over 7 bases. The germline V gene has CDR1 KGHSH and CDR2 LQKENI. The CDR3 is 15 residues long. The trim removed 5 bases at V and 5 bases at J, leaving 9 bases unmatched.

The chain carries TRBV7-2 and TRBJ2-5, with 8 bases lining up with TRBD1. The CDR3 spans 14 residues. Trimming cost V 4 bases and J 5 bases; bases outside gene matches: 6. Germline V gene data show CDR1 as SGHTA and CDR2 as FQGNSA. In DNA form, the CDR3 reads TGTGCCAGCAGCTGGACAGGGTCGGGCGAGACCCAGTACTTC. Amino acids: CASSWTGSGETQYF.

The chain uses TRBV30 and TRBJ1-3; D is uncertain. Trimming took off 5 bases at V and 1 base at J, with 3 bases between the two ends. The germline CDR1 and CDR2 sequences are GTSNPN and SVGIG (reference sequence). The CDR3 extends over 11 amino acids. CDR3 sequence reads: CAWSSGNTIYF. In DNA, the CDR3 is TGTGCCTGGTCGTCTGGAAACACCATATATTTT.

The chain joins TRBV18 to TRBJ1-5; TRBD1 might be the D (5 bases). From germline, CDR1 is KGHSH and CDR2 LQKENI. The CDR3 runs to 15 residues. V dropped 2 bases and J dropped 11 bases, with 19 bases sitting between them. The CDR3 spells CASSPSGVGQGAQHF. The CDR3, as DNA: TGTGCCAGCTCACCATCGGGTGTGGGCCAAGGGGCCCAGCATTTT.

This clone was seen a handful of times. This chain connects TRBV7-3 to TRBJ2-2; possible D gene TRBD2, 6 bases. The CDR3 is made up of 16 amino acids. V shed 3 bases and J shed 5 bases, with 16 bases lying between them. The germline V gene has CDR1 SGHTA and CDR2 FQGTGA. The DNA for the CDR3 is TGTGCCAGCAGCTTGAATAGCGGAGTCGGGACCGGGGAGCTGTTTTTT. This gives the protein CASSLNSGVGTGELFF.

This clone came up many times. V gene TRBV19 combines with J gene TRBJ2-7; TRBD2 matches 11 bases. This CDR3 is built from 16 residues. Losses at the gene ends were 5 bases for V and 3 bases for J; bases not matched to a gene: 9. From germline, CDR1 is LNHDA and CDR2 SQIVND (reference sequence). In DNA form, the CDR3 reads TGTGCCAGTAGTCTCAAACTAGCGGGGGAGGGCTACGAGCAGTACTTC. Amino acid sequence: CASSLKLAGEGYEQYF.

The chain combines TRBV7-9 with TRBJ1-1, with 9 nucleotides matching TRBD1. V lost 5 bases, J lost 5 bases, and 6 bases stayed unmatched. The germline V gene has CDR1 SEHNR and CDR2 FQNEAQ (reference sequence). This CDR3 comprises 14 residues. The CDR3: CASSKGQGFTEAFF. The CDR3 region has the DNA TGTGCCAGCAGCAAGGGACAGGGCTTTACTGAAGCTTTCTTT.

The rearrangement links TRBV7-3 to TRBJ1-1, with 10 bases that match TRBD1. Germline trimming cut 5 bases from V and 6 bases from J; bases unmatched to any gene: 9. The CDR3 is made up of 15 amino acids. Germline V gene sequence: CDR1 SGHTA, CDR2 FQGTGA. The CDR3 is CASSQNTGTGAEAFF. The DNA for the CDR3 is TGTGCCAGCAGCCAAAACACCGGGACAGGGGCTGAAGCTTTCTTT.

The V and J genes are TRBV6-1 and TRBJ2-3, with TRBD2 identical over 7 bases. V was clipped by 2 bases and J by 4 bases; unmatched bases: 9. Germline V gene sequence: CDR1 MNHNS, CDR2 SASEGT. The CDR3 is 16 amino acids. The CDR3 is CASSERGLVLADTQYF. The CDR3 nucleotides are TGTGCCAGCAGTGAACGAGGACTAGTTCTGGCAGATACGCAGTATTTT.

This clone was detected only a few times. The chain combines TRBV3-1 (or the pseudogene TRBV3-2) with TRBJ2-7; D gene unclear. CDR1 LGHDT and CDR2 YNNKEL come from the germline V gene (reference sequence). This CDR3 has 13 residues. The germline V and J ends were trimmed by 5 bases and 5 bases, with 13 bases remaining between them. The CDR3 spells CASSGGFSDEQYF. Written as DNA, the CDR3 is TGTGCCAGCAGCGGCGGCTTTTCCGACGAGCAGTACTTC.

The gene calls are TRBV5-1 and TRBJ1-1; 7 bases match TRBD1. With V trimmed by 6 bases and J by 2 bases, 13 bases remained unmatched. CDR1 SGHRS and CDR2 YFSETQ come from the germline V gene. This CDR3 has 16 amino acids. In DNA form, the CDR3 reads TGCGCCAGCATTTCGGACAAAACAGGGGTAAACACTGAAGCTTTCTTT. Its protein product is CASISDKTGVNTEAFF.

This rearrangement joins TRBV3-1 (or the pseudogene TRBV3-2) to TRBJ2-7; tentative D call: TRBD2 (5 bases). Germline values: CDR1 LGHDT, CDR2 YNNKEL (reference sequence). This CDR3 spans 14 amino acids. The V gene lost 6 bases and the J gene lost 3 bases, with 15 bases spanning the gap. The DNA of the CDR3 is TGTGCCAGCAGTCGAATGGAGGTGGGCTACGAGCAGTACTTC. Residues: CASSRMEVGYEQYF.

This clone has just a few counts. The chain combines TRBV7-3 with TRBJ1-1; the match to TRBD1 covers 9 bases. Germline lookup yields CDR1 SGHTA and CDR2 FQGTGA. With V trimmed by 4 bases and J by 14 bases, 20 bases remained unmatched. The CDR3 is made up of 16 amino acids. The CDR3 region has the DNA TGTGCCAGCAGCTCCTACCAGCCCTATGGGGGACAGGGTTTATTCTTT. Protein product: CASSSYQPYGGQGLFF.

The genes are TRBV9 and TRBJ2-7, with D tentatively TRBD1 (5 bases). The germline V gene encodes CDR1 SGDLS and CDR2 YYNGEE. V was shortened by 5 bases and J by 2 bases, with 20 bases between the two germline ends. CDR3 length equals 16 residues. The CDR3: CASRHLTRRTTYEQYF. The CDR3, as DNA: TGTGCCAGCAGACATCTTACCCGACGGACAACCTACGAGCAGTACTTC.